These 6 T cell receptor beta chains share one sample of origin, sequenced in a study of Ad26.COV2.S vaccination and SARS-CoV-2 variants. TCRdb keeps only in-frame clones here, not all; method: immunoSEQ multiplex PCR. The table lists 380,000 or so clones, 75% to 90% of them singletons. Sample treatment: 15 to 20 received Ad26.COV2.S at low or high dose, single or two shots; roughly five received placebo; per-sample allocation not given. All samples were drawn on day 63, counting from the first vaccine or placebo injection. The starting material was peripheral blood, obtained in a trial of Ad26.COV2.S vaccine versus placebo. These receptors originate from a person between 18 and 65 years old who received the Ad26.COV2.S COVID-19 vaccine or a placebo.

The chain has TRBV18 and TRBJ1-2; 7 bases match TRBD1. Germline loops: CDR1 KGHSH, CDR2 LQKENI. After removal of 5 bases from V and 5 bases from J, the junction contained 2 bases not matched to a gene. This CDR3 has 12 amino acids. CDR3 loop: CASSGTVYGYTF. In DNA, the CDR3 is TGTGCCAGCTCAGGGACAGTTTATGGCTACACCTTC.

The genes are TRBV30 and TRBJ1-6; TRBD1 aligns across 8 bases. Losses at the gene ends were 2 bases for V and 9 bases for J; bases not matched to a gene: 6. From germline, CDR1 is GTSNPN and CDR2 SVGIG (reference sequence). This CDR3 is built from 14 residues. As DNA, the CDR3 is TGTGCCTGGAGTTCCCAACAGGGGGTTTCACCCCTCCACTTT. The encoded protein is CAWSSQQGVSPLHF.

The chain uses TRBV30 and TRBJ2-2; 10 bases line up with TRBD2. V gave up 2 bases and J gave up 5 bases; unmatched junction bases: 5. The CDR3 spans 15 residues. Germline V gene data show CDR1 as GTSNPN and CDR2 as SVGIG (reference sequence). CDR3 residues: CAWSPLLAGTGELFF. CDR3 in DNA: TGTGCCTGGAGTCCTTTACTAGCGGGGACCGGGGAGCTGTTTTTT.

The J gene is TRBJ2-7, the V gene TRBV28; 7 nucleotides match TRBD2. Trimming at V came to 5 bases and at J to 3 bases, leaving 10 bases not matched to a gene. The CDR3 extends over 15 amino acids. CDR1 and CDR2 from the germline V gene are MDHEN and SYDVKM. CDR3 sequence reads: CASSGAWGGDYEQYF. CDR3 bases: TGTGCCAGCAGTGGGGCGTGGGGGGGTGACTACGAGCAGTACTTC.

Note on this clone: The same CDR3 also results from other DNA sequences found in this sample. V usage is TRBV5-1 and J usage is TRBJ2-2; D remains ambiguous. From germline, CDR1 is SGHRS and CDR2 YFSETQ. V dropped 1 base and J dropped 1 base, with 8 bases sitting between them. The length of the CDR3 is 15 residues. The chain's CDR3 is CASSLRTGNTGELFF. The CDR3 DNA follows: TGCGCCAGCAGCTTGAGGACCGGGAACACCGGGGAGCTGTTTTTT. Full variable domain (missing parts from reference TRBV5-1 and TRBJ2-2): KAGVTQTPRYLIKTRGQQVTLSCSPISGHRSVSWYQQTPGQGLQFLFEYFSETQRNKGNFPGRFSGRQFSNSRSEMNVSTLELGDSALYLCASSLRTGNTGELFFGEGSRLTVL.

This clone was seen a handful of times. The chain couples TRBV6-1 to TRBJ1-3; no clear D. CDR3 length equals 15 residues. The V gene's germline CDR1 is MNHNS and CDR2 SASEGT. Trimming took off 2 bases at V and 2 bases at J, with 10 bases between the two ends. The CDR3, as DNA: TGTGCCAGCAGTGAAAATTTGGGGACTGGAAACACCATATATTTT. It encodes CASSENLGTGNTIYF.